This T cell receptor beta chain was sequenced in a study of blood T cells in healthy people across ages. Study-wide results and caveats: More naive CD4+ cells and higher diversity marked long-lived donors relative to aged donors. Unknown CMV status may confound age-related changes in expanded clones.

Each donor had around 9.8 milliliters of peripheral blood drawn. This CDR3 comprises 15 residues. Germline V lookup: CDR1 DFQATT, CDR2 SNEGSKA (reference sequence). The germline V and J ends were trimmed by 6 bases and 0 bases, with 17 bases remaining between them. This clonotype was counted a single time. Antigen specificity is unknown. Primers used in a second PCR of roughly 6 to 11 cycles were a sample-barcoded 5' primer and a J-beta primer mix. TCRdb called the 5' RACE reads again in MiXCR, with one record for every CDR3 protein. In the table there are about 570,000 distinct CDR3 sequences, roughly a quarter of which are singletons. These data were also reused for a study on T cells of mothers and their children.

The gene calls are TRBV20-1 and TRBJ1-1; perhaps TRBD1 as D (6 bases). The sequencing input was blood. The receptor comes from a boy aged 2-15 years in good health. For the CDR3, the DNA is TGCAGTGCCGCCCAACCCACAGGGATGAACACTGAAGCTTTCTTT. It is translated as CSAAQPTGMNTEAFF.